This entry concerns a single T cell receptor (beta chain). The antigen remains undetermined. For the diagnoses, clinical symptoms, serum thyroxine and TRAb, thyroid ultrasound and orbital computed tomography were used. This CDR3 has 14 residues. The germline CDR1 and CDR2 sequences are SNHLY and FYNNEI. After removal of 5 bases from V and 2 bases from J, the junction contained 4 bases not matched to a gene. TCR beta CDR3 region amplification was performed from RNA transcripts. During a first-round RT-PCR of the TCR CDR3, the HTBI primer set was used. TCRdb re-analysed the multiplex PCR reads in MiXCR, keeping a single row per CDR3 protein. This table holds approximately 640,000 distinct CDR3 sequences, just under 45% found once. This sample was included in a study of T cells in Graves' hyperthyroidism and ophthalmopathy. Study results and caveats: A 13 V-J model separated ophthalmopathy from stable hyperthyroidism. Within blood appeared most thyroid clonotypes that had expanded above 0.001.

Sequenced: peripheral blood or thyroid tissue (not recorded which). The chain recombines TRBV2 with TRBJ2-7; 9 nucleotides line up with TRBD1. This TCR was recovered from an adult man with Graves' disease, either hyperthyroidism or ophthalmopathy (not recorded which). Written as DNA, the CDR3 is TGTGCCAGCAGTTACGGACAGGGGACCTACGAGCAGTACTTC. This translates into CASSYGQGTYEQYF.